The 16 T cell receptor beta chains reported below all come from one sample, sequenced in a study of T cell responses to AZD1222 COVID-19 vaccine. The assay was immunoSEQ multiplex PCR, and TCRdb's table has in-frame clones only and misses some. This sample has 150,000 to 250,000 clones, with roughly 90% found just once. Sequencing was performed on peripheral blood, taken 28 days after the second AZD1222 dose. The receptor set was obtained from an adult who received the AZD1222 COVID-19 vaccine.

The CDR3 region has the DNA TGTGCCAGCAGCTTAGCTAGCGGCGGCACAGATACGCAGTATTTT. Translated: CASSLASGGTDTQYF. The chain carries TRBV7-9 and TRBJ2-3; tentative D call: TRBD2 (6 bases). The CDR3 consists of 15 residues. Germline V CDR1 and CDR2: SEHNR, FQNEAQ (reference sequence). V lost 0 bases and J lost 1, with 8 bases in between.

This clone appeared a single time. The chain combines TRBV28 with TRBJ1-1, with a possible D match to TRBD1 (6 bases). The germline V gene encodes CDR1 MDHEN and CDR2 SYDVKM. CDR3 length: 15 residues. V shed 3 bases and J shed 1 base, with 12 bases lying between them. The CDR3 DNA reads TGTGCCAGCAGTTTCCCAGGGGTTGGGAACACTGAAGCTTTCTTT. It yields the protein CASSFPGVGNTEAFF.

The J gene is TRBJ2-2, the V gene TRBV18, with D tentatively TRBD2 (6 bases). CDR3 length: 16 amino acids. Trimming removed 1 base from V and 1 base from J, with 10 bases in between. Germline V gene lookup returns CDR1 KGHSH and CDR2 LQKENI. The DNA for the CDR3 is TGTGCCAGCTCACCACGGGGGGTGATGAACACCGGGGAGCTGTTTTTT. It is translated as CASSPRGVMNTGELFF.

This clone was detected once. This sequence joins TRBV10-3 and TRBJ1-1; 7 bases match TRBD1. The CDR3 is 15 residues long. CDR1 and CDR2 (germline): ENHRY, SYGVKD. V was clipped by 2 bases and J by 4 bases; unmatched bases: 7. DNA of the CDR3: TGTGCCATCAGTGAGAGTAACAGGGGTACCACTGAAGCTTTCTTT. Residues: CAISESNRGTTEAFF.

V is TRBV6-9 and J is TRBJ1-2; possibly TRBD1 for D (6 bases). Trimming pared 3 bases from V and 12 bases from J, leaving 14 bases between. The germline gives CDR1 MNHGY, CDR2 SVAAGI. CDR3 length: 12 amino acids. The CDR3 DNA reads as TGTGCCAGCAGTTACTTACAGGGAAAGGACACCTTC. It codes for CASSYLQGKDTF.

CDR3 sequence reads: CSGAGTFGSEAFF. DNA of the CDR3: TGCAGCGGAGCTGGGACTTTCGGATCTGAAGCTTTCTTT. The chain combines TRBV29-1 with TRBJ1-1; D may be TRBD1 (5 bases). The CDR3 is made up of 13 amino acids. Germline values: CDR1 SQVTM, CDR2 ANQGSEA. The V end was cut by 7 bases, the J end by 6 bases, with 18 bases between.

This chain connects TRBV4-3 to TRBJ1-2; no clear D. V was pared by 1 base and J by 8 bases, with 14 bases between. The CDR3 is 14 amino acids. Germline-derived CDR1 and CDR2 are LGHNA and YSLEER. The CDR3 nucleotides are TGCGCCAGCAGCCAAGTACCCCCTGGGATAGGCTACACCTTC. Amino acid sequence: CASSQVPPGIGYTF.

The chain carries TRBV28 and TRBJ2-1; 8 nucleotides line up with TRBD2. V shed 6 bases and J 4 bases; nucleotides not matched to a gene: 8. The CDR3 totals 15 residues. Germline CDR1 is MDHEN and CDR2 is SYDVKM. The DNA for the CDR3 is TGTGCCAGCAGCCGACCGGGACTAGGGTACAATGAGCAGTTCTTC. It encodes CASSRPGLGYNEQFF.

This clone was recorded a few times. The CDR3 DNA sequence: TGTGCCACCAGTGATTCCCGACTAGCGGGAGGGATGTATGAGCAGTTCTTC. Its protein is CATSDSRLAGGMYEQFF. The V and J genes are TRBV24-1 and TRBJ2-1; the match to TRBD2 covers 14 bases. CDR3 length equals 17 residues. Germline values: CDR1 KGHDR, CDR2 SFDVKD. Trimming at V came to 2 bases and at J to 8 bases, leaving 7 bases not matched to a gene.

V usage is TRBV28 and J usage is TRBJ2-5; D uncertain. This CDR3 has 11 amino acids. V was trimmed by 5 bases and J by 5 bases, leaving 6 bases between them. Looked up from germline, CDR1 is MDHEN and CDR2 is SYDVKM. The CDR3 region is CASSPRETQYF. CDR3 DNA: TGTGCCAGCAGTCCCCGGGAGACCCAGTACTTC.

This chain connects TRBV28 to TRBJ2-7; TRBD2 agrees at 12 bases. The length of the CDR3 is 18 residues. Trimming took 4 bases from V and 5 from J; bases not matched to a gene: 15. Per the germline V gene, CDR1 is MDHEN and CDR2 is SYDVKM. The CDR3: CASSSPGLAGLFPHEQYF. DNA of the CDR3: TGTGCCAGCAGTTCGCCGGGACTAGCGGGCCTATTTCCCCACGAGCAGTACTTC. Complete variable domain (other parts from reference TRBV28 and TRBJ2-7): DVKVTQSSRYLVKRTGEKVFLECVQDMDHENMFWYRQDPGLGLRLIYFSYDVKMKEKGDIPEGYSVSREKKERFSLILESASTNQTSMYLCASSSPGLAGLFPHEQYFGPGTRLTVT.

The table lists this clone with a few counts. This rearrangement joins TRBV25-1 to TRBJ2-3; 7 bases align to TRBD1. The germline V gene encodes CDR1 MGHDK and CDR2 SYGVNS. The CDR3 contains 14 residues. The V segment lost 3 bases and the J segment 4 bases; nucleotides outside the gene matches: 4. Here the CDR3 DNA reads TGTGCCAGCAGTGAGACAGGGCTACCAGATACGCAGTATTTT. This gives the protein CASSETGLPDTQYF.

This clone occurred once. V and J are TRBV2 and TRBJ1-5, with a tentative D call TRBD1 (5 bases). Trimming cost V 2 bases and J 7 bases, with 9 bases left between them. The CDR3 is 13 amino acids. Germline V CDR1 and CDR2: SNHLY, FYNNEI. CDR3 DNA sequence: TGTGCCAGCAGTGAACCGGGGACCCAGCCCCAGCATTTT. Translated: CASSEPGTQPQHF.

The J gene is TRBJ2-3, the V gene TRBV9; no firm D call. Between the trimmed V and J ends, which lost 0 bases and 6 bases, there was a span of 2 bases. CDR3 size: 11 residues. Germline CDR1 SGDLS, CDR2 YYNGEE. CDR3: CASSVGDTQYF. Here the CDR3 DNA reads TGTGCCAGCAGCGTAGGTGATACGCAGTATTTT.

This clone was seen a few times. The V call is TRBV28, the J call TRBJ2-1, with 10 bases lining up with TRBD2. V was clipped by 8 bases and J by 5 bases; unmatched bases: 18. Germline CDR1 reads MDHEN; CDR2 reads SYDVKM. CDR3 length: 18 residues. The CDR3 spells CASWGAGGTSGTHNEQFF. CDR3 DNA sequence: TGTGCCAGCTGGGGGGCAGGGGGAACTAGCGGGACACACAATGAGCAGTTCTTC.

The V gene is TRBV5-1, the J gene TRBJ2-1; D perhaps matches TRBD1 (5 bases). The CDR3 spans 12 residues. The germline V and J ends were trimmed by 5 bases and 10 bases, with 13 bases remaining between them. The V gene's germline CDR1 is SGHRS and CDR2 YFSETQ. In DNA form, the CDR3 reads TGCGCCAGCAGTGATAGTGGACAAGAGCAGTTCTTC. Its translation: CASSDSGQEQFF.